One and the same sample provided the 15 T cell receptor beta chains below, sequenced in a study of T cells after yellow fever vaccination. In TCRdb, the 5' RACE reads were re-called with MiXCR into one record per CDR3 protein. The top ten clones hold around 14% of a sample with about 630,000 distinct CDR3 sequences, 9% to 15% of them seen once. Specimen: PBMCs, collected on the day of the yellow fever booster vaccination. The receptors come from a man aged 30 to 39 who received the YFV17D yellow fever vaccine.

This clonotype appeared a few times. This chain connects TRBV19 to TRBJ2-7, with a possible D match to TRBD2 (5 bases). There are 15 residues in the CDR3. With 6 bases removed from V and 4 bases from J, the gap between germline ends came to 19 bases. Germline CDR1 and CDR2: LNHDA and SQIVND (reference sequence). The chain's CDR3 is CASRARGLMGYEQYF. CDR3 sequence (DNA): TGTGCCAGTAGAGCGAGAGGGTTGATGGGATACGAGCAGTACTTC.

The sample holds a few counts of this clonotype. The V call is TRBV4-3, the J call TRBJ1-5, with D hard to call. Germline assignment: CDR1 LGHNA and CDR2 YSLEER. The CDR3 runs to 17 residues. V dropped 0 bases and J dropped 6 bases, with 18 bases sitting between them. The CDR3 sequence is CASSQDLGSTAGQPQHF. The CDR3 DNA reads TGCGCCAGCAGCCAAGATCTCGGATCAACGGCGGGTCAGCCCCAGCATTTT.

The chain recombines TRBV7-2 with TRBJ2-2; D possibly matches TRBD1 or TRBD2 (5 bases each). The CDR3 length is 15 residues. V gave up 6 bases and J gave up 2 bases, with 13 bases separating them. Germline CDR1 reads SGHTA; CDR2 reads FQGNSA. CDR3 coding DNA: TGTGCCAGCAGGATATCGGGACCCAACACCGGGGAGCTGTTTTTT. As protein: CASRISGPNTGELFF.

The gene calls are TRBV20-1 and TRBJ1-2, with unresolved D. Germline V gene sequence: CDR1 DFQATT, CDR2 SNEGSKA (reference sequence). Trimming pared 0 bases from V and 1 base from J, leaving 9 bases between. The CDR3 contains 14 residues. CDR3 sequence: CSARDLHGNYGYTF. CDR3 nucleotides: TGCAGTGCTAGAGATTTGCACGGTAACTATGGCTACACCTTC.

This clonotype has a handful of counts. The chain recombines TRBV5-1 with TRBJ2-7; TRBD1 agrees at 7 bases. This CDR3 contains 15 residues. The germline gives CDR1 SGHRS, CDR2 YFSETQ. J gave up 4 bases and V 4 bases, and 11 bases lay outside the gene matches. The CDR3 loop is CASSVRQGEAYEQYF. CDR3 nucleotides: TGCGCCAGCAGCGTGCGACAGGGAGAGGCGTACGAGCAGTACTTC. The variable domain in full, completed from reference TRBV5-1 and TRBJ2-7, reads KAGVTQTPRYLIKTRGQQVTLSCSPISGHRSVSWYQQTPGQGLQFLFEYFSETQRNKGNFPGRFSGRQFSNSRSEMNVSTLELGDSALYLCASSVRQGEAYEQYFGPGTRLTVT.

This clonotype has a count of ten or more. The CDR3, as DNA: TGTGCCAGCAGCCAAGAGCAGGGGCCGAGCTACGAGCAGTACTTC. It yields the protein CASSQEQGPSYEQYF. V gene TRBV4-2 combines with J gene TRBJ2-7; maybe TRBD1 (6 bases). V lost 0 bases to trimming and J lost 3 bases, with 12 bases between them. Per germline, CDR1 LGHNA and CDR2 YNFKEQ. The CDR3 covers 15 residues.

This clonotype was observed a few times. The V gene is TRBV5-3, the J gene TRBJ2-1; D unresolved. TRBV5-3 is an ORF for which the function is uncertain. The CDR3 extends over 11 amino acids. The V end was cut by 1 base, the J end by 14 bases, with 10 bases between. CDR3 in DNA: TGTGCCAGAAGCTTGAATTGGTCTGAGTTCTTC. This codes for CARSLNWSEFF.

V and J are TRBV4-3 and TRBJ2-1; 9 bases map to TRBD1. The V and J ends lost 4 bases and 4 bases, in that order; junction bases with no gene match: 5. Germline assignment: CDR1 LGHNA and CDR2 YSLEER. The CDR3 length is 15 residues. The CDR3 here is CASSPDRGLYNEQFF. The CDR3 DNA reads as TGCGCCAGCAGCCCGGACAGGGGCCTTTACAATGAGCAGTTCTTC.

The genes are TRBV6-2 or TRBV6-3 and TRBJ2-1; the match to TRBD2 covers 12 bases. The CDR3 spans 15 residues. CDR1 and CDR2 from the germline V gene are MNHEY and SVGEGT. J gave up 7 bases and V 6 bases, and 7 bases lay outside the gene matches. The CDR3 region is CASRLAGGPKNEQFF. The CDR3 DNA sequence: TGTGCCAGCAGGCTAGCGGGAGGGCCGAAGAATGAGCAGTTCTTC.

This clonotype was counted only a few times. The V and J genes are TRBV10-3 and TRBJ2-5; D unclear. Germline CDR1 reads ENHRY; CDR2 reads SYGVKD. The CDR3 covers 11 residues. The ends were cut back, 0 bases at V and 9 bases at J, with 5 bases in the middle. The DNA of the CDR3 is TGTGCCATCAGTGAGTCGGTGGCCCAGTACTTC. It translates to CAISESVAQYF.

The table lists this clonotype with a few counts. CDR3 sequence: CAATRGFYQPQHF. DNA of the CDR3: TGTGCCGCGACCAGGGGTTTCTATCAGCCCCAGCATTTT. The chain couples TRBV6-6 to TRBJ1-5; weak D call: TRBD1 (6 bases). Trimming took off 11 bases at V and 5 bases at J, with 16 bases between the two ends. The CDR3 contains 13 residues. Per germline, CDR1 MNHNY and CDR2 SVGAGI (reference sequence).

The CDR3 region is CASSPIRQGNTGELFF. The CDR3, as DNA: TGTGCCAGCTCACCAATCAGACAGGGCAACACCGGGGAGCTGTTTTTT. The J gene is TRBJ2-2, the V gene TRBV18; 7 bases match TRBD1. The CDR3 is 16 amino acids. Per germline, CDR1 KGHSH and CDR2 LQKENI. Unmatched junction bases numbered 5, after V lost 2 bases and J lost 2 bases.

This clonotype was recorded many times. The chain combines TRBV12-3 or TRBV12-4 with TRBJ2-5, with D hard to call. The length of the CDR3 is 14 residues. The V end lost 6 bases, the J end lost 3 bases, and 14 bases lay between the germline ends. The CDR3 here is CASSLSLGKETQYF. The CDR3 DNA follows: TGTGCCAGCAGCCTCAGTCTGGGAAAAGAGACCCAGTACTTC.

This clonotype was detected once. CDR3 DNA: TGTGCCAGCAGCGTAGCTGGGACAGGGAACTATGGCTACACCTTC. It specifies CASSVAGTGNYGYTF. The genes are TRBV9 and TRBJ1-2, with 9 bases lining up with TRBD1. V dropped 0 bases and J dropped 2; count of bases not matched to a gene: 2. Germline V gene lookup returns CDR1 SGDLS and CDR2 YYNGEE. The CDR3 extends over 15 amino acids.

The gene calls are TRBV7-9 and TRBJ2-2; D assignment may be TRBD1 or TRBD2 (5 bases each). This CDR3 region has 14 residues. Germline lookup yields CDR1 SEHNR and CDR2 FQNEAQ (reference sequence). Trimming left V 5 bases short and J 4 bases short, with 11 bases between. The CDR3 sequence: CASSPRGVTGELFF. The CDR3 DNA is TGTGCCAGCAGCCCTAGGGGAGTCACCGGGGAGCTGTTTTTT. Complete variable domain (other parts from reference TRBV7-9 and TRBJ2-2): DTGVSQNPRHKITKRGQNVTFRCDPISEHNRLYWYRQTLGQGPEFLTYFQNEAQLEKSRLLSDRFSAERPKGSFSTLEIQRTEQGDSAMYLCASSPRGVTGELFFGEGSRLTVL.